These 21 T cell receptor beta chains were all obtained from the same sample, sequenced in a study of blood T cell repertoires in COVID-19. Generated by immunoSEQ multiplex PCR, the TCRdb table keeps only in-frame clones and is missing some. The sample lists about 400,000 clones, about 90% occurring once. The specimen was PBMCs or T cells enriched from blood (not recorded which). The receptors originated from a woman in her thirties who had recovered from COVID-19.

The chain couples TRBV9 to TRBJ2-1; D ambiguous. From germline, CDR1 is SGDLS and CDR2 YYNGEE. V was shortened by 0 bases and J by 1 base, with 5 bases between the two germline ends. CDR3 length: 14 residues. CDR3 nucleotide sequence: TGTGCCAGCAGCGTAGCCCCGTCCTACAATGAGCAGTTCTTC. It yields the protein CASSVAPSYNEQFF. The full variable domain, in which reference TRBV9 and TRBJ2-1 provide the parts outside the CDR3, is DSGVTQTPKHLITATGQRVTLRCSPRSGDLSVYWYQQSLDQGLQFLIQYYNGEERAKGNILERFSAQQFPDLHSELNLSSLELGDSALYFCASSVAPSYNEQFFGPGTRLTVL.

V usage is TRBV11-3 and J usage is TRBJ2-7; 12 positions agree with TRBD2. Losses at the gene ends were 5 bases for V and 1 base for J; bases not matched to a gene: 3. From germline, CDR1 is SGHNT and CDR2 YENEEA. The CDR3 is 15 amino acids. CDR3 region: CASSPGLAGSYEQYF. In DNA form, the CDR3 reads TGTGCCAGCAGCCCTGGACTAGCGGGGTCCTACGAGCAGTACTTC.

J is TRBJ2-7 and V is TRBV27, with 8 bases matching TRBD1. CDR3 length: 15 residues. The junction had 9 bases not matched to a gene; V was cut back by 5 bases and J by 3 bases. In germline, CDR1 is MNHEY, CDR2 SMNVEV (reference sequence). The CDR3 reads CASSRYRDRSYEQYF. CDR3 DNA: TGTGCCAGCAGTCGTTACCGGGACAGGAGCTACGAGCAGTACTTC.

The chain links TRBV7-9 to TRBJ1-1; 8 bases agree with TRBD1. With V trimmed by 3 bases and J by 6 bases, 9 bases remained unmatched. The CDR3 loop spans 15 amino acids. Germline values: CDR1 SEHNR, CDR2 FQNEAQ (reference sequence). Written as DNA, the CDR3 is TGTGCCAGCAGCTTTGATGACAGGGGTAGCGCTGAAGCTTTCTTT. It translates to CASSFDDRGSAEAFF.

The chain carries TRBV28 and TRBJ1-3; D is undetermined. V lost 2 bases, J lost 8 bases, and 16 bases lay in between. The CDR3 contains 15 residues. Germline values: CDR1 MDHEN, CDR2 SYDVKM. The CDR3 DNA is TGTGCCAGCAGTTTACGGGGTAACCTCGGGGACACCATATATTTT. Translated, it gives CASSLRGNLGDTIYF.

Note on this clone: Other DNA sequences in the sample encode the same CDR3. This chain joins TRBV7-3 and TRBJ1-1; TRBD1 aligns across 8 bases. The CDR3 loop spans 13 amino acids. V shed 1 base and J 6 bases; nucleotides not matched to a gene: 1. CDR1 SGHTA and CDR2 FQGTGA come from the germline V gene. In DNA, the CDR3 is TGTGCCAGCAGCTTAAACAGGGGGGCTGAAGCTTTCTTT. Translation gives CASSLNRGAEAFF.

The chain links TRBV29-1 to TRBJ1-2; TRBD1 aligns across 9 bases. Unmatched junction bases numbered 5, after V lost 5 bases and J lost 4 bases. This CDR3 spans 13 amino acids. Germline loops: CDR1 SQVTM, CDR2 ANQGSEA. In nucleotides, the CDR3 is TGCAGCGTTAGGACAGGGGAAGCCTATGGCTACACCTTC. This gives the protein CSVRTGEAYGYTF.

Only one count was recorded for this clone. The chain links TRBV5-4 to TRBJ2-2, with TRBD1 identical over 9 bases. The length of the CDR3 is 16 residues. CDR1 and CDR2 from the germline V gene are SGHNT and YYREEE (reference sequence). V gave up 4 bases and J gave up 1 base; unmatched junction bases: 5. The CDR3 loop reads CASSNGQGRNTGELFF. In DNA form, the CDR3 reads TGTGCCAGCAGCAACGGACAGGGGCGGAACACCGGGGAGCTGTTTTTT.

The J gene is TRBJ1-4, the V gene TRBV5-1; a weak D match, TRBD1 (6 bases). V lost 4 bases, J lost 0 bases, and 10 bases lay in between. CDR3 length: 15 amino acids. Germline loops: CDR1 SGHRS, CDR2 YFSETQ. The CDR3 DNA reads TGCGCCAGCAGCCCGGACAGAACAACTAATGAAAAACTGTTTTTT. It is translated as CASSPDRTTNEKLFF.

V and J are TRBV9 and TRBJ1-2; the match to TRBD1 covers 9 bases. CDR1 and CDR2 from the germline V gene are SGDLS and YYNGEE. V dropped 0 bases and J dropped 5; count of bases not matched to a gene: 11. This CDR3 spans 17 amino acids. CDR3 sequence: CASSVAGTGRTPYGYTF. As DNA, the CDR3 is TGTGCCAGCAGCGTAGCGGGGACAGGGAGAACCCCGTATGGCTACACCTTC.

This rearrangement joins TRBV5-1 to TRBJ1-4; D is undetermined. In germline, CDR1 is SGHRS, CDR2 YFSETQ. The CDR3 has 15 amino acids. V was pared by 0 bases and J by 7 bases, with 13 bases between. CDR3 loop: CASSLAAGEGEKLFF. Written as DNA, the CDR3 is TGCGCCAGCAGCTTGGCAGCCGGGGAGGGTGAAAAACTGTTTTTT.

Concerning this clone itself: Its ends do not fully match the called genes, so a read error is possible. The gene calls are TRBV4-1 and TRBJ2-5; 9 bases fit TRBD2. Germline V gene lookup returns CDR1 MGHRA and CDR2 YSYEKL. The CDR3 length is 16 residues. CDR3 DNA sequence: TGCGCCAGCAGCTCGCGGGGCGGGGGGGGCCAAGGGACCCAGTACTTC. Amino acid sequence: CASSSRGGGGQGTQYF.

This sequence joins TRBV18 and TRBJ2-7, with a weak D call TRBD1 (5 bases). The CDR3 has 14 amino acids. The ends were cut back, 3 bases at V and 0 bases at J, with 9 bases in the middle. The V gene's germline CDR1 is KGHSH and CDR2 LQKENI. CDR3 region: CASSPGQTSYEQYF. The CDR3 DNA follows: TGTGCCAGCTCACCGGGGCAGACCTCCTACGAGCAGTACTTC.

The genes are TRBV11-2 and TRBJ1-2; D might be TRBD1 (6 bases). CDR1 is SGHAT, CDR2 FQNNGV, per germline. V lost 3 bases, J lost 2 bases, and 10 bases lay in between. The CDR3 loop spans 14 amino acids. CDR3 amino acids: CASSFGTGNYGYTF. CDR3 nucleotide sequence: TGTGCCAGCAGCTTCGGCACAGGGAACTATGGCTACACCTTC. The complete variable domain, with remaining parts taken from reference TRBV11-2 and TRBJ1-2, reads EAGVAQSPRYKIIEKRQSVAFWCNPISGHATLYWYQQILGQGPKLLIQFQNNGVVDDSQLPKDRFSAERLKGVDSTLKIQPAKLEDSAVYLCASSFGTGNYGYTFGSGTRLTVV.

This chain links TRBV28 with TRBJ1-3; no clear D gene. CDR3 length equals 14 residues. Germline values: CDR1 MDHEN, CDR2 SYDVKM. The ends were cut back, 2 bases at V and 2 bases at J, with 7 bases in the middle. DNA of the CDR3: TGTGCCAGCAGTTTAGCGGTACCTGGAAACACCATATATTTT. Translating gives CASSLAVPGNTIYF.

The V gene is TRBV27, the J gene TRBJ2-7; the match to TRBD2 covers 7 bases. The CDR3 extends over 14 amino acids. The germline V gene encodes CDR1 MNHEY and CDR2 SMNVEV (reference sequence). After removal of 4 bases from V and 2 bases from J, the junction contained 5 bases not matched to a gene. As DNA, the CDR3 is TGTGCCAGCAGTTATGGGGGGGAAACCTACGAGCAGTACTTC. Translation gives CASSYGGETYEQYF.

The chain recombines TRBV7-6 with TRBJ2-5, with D maybe TRBD1 (7 bases). The CDR3 runs 14 residues. V was clipped by 0 bases and J by 5 bases, with 10 bases between them. Germline-derived CDR1 and CDR2 are SGHVS and FNYEAQ. CDR3 in amino acids: CASSLAAGGETQYF. The CDR3 region has the DNA TGTGCCAGCAGCTTAGCGGCAGGGGGGGAGACCCAGTACTTC.

J is TRBJ1-1 and V is TRBV28, with no clear D. This CDR3 has 16 residues. Per the germline V gene, CDR1 is MDHEN and CDR2 is SYDVKM. V lost 5 bases to trimming and J lost 1 base, with 17 bases between them. The CDR3 loop reads CASSPFSGFWNTEAFF. The CDR3 DNA follows: TGTGCCAGCAGTCCATTTTCAGGATTTTGGAACACTGAAGCTTTCTTT.

This sequence joins TRBV6-2 or TRBV6-3 and TRBJ1-2; D gene ambiguous. Trimming stripped 4 bases from V and 3 bases from J, with 6 bases between. The CDR3 totals 12 residues. Germline loops: CDR1 MNHEY, CDR2 SVGEGT. CDR3 nucleotides: TGTGCCAGCAGTTTTTTCGACTATGGCTACACCTTC. Translation: CASSFFDYGYTF.

This chain links TRBV5-4 with TRBJ2-7, with 7 bases aligning to TRBD2. CDR1 SGHNT and CDR2 YYREEE come from the germline V gene (reference sequence). The V segment lost 0 bases and the J segment 5 bases; nucleotides outside the gene matches: 8. The CDR3 is 15 residues long. The CDR3, as DNA: TGTGCCAGCAGCTTGGCCTGGGGAGGGGAACACGAGCAGTACTTC. It codes for CASSLAWGGEHEQYF. Full variable domain (rest looked up from reference TRBV5-4 and TRBJ2-7): ETGVTQSPTHLIKTRGQQVTLRCSSQSGHNTVSWYQQALGQGPQFIFQYYREEENGRGNFPPRFSGLQFPNYSSELNVNALELDDSALYLCASSLAWGGEHEQYFGPGTRLTVT.

Concerning this clone itself: Other DNA variants within this sample encode the same CDR3. The chain links TRBV27 to TRBJ2-7, with D perhaps TRBD1 (5 bases). This CDR3 region has 12 residues. Germline V gives CDR1 MNHEY, CDR2 SMNVEV (reference sequence). V lost 6 bases, J lost 1 base, and 7 bases lay in between. CDR3 residues: CASRDNSYEQYF. For the CDR3, the DNA is TGTGCCAGCAGGGACAATTCCTACGAGCAGTACTTC.